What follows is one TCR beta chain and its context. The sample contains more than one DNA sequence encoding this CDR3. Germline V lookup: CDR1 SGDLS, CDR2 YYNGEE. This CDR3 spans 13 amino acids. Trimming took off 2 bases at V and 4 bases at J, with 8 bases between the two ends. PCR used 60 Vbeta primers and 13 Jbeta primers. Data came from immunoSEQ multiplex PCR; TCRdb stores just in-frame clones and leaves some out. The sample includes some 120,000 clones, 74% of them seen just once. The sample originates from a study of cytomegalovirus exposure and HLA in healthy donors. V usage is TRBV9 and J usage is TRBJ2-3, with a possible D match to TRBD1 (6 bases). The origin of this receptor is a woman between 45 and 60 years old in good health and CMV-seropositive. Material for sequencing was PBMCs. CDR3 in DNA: TGTGCCAGCAGCGTGGGGGCAGCAGATACGCAGTATTTT. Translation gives CASSVGAADTQYF.